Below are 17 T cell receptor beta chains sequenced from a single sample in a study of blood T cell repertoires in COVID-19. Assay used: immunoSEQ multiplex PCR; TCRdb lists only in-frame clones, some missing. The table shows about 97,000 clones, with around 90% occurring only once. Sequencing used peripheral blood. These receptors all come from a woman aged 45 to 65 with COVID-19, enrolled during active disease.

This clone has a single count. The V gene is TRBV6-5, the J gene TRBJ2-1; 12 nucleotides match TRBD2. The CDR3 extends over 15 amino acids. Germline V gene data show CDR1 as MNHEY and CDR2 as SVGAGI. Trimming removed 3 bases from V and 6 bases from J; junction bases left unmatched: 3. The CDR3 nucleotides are TGTGCCAGCAGTTATCGGACTAGCGGGGTCAATGAGCAGTTCTTC. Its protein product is CASSYRTSGVNEQFF.

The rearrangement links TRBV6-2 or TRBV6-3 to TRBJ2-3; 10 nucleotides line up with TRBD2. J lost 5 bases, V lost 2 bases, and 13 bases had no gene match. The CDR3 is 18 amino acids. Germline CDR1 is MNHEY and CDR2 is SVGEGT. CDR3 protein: CASSYRESGGARGDTQYF. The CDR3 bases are TGTGCCAGCAGTTACCGGGAGAGCGGGGGGGCCCGTGGAGATACGCAGTATTTT.

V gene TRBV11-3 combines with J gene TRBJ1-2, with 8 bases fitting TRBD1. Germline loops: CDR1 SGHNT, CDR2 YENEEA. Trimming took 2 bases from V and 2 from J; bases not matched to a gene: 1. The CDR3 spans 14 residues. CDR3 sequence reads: CASSLQGANYGYTF. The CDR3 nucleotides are TGTGCCAGCAGCTTACAGGGGGCGAACTATGGCTACACCTTC.

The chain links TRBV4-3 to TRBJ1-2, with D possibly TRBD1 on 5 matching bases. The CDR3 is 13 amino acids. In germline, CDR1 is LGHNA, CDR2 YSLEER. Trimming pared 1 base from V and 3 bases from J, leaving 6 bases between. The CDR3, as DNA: TGCGCCAGCAGCCAAGCGGGGGACTATGGCTACACCTTC. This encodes CASSQAGDYGYTF.

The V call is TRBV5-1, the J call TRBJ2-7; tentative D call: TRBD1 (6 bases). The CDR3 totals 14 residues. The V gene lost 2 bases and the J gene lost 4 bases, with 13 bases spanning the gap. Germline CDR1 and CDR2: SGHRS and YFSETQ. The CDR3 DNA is TGCGCCAGCAGCTTAAACAGGGAAAAATACGAGCAGTACTTC. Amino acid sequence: CASSLNREKYEQYF.

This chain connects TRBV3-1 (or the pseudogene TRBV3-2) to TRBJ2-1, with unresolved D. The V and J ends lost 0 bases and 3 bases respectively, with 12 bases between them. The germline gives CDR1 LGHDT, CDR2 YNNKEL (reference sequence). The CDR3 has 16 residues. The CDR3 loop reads CASSQDSLMSYNEQFF. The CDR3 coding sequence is TGTGCCAGCAGCCAAGATAGCCTGATGAGCTACAATGAGCAGTTCTTC.

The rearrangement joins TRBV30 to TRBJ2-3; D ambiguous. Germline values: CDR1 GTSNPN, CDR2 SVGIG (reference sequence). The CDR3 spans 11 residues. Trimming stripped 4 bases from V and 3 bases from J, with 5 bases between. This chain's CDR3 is CAWTTTDTQYF. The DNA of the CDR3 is TGTGCCTGGACTACGACAGATACGCAGTATTTT.

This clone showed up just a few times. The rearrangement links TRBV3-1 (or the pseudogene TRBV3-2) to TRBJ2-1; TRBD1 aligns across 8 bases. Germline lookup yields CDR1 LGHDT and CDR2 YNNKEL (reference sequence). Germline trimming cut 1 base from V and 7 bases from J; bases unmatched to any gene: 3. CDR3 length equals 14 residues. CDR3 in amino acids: CASSQVNRGNEQFF. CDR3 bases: TGTGCCAGCAGCCAAGTTAACAGGGGGAATGAGCAGTTCTTC.

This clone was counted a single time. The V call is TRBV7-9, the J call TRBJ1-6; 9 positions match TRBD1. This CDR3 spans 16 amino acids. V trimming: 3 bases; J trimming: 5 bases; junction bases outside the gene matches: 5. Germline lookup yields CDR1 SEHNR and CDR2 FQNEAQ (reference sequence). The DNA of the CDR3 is TGTGCCAGCAGCTTTTACAGGGGGCAGAATAATTCACCCCTCCACTTT. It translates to CASSFYRGQNNSPLHF.

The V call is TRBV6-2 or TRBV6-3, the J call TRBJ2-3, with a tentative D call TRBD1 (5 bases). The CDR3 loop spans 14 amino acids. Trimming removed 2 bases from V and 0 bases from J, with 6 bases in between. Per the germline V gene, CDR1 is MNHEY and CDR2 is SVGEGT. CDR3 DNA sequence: TGTGCCAGCAGTTACCAGGGTAGCACAGATACGCAGTATTTT. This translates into CASSYQGSTDTQYF.

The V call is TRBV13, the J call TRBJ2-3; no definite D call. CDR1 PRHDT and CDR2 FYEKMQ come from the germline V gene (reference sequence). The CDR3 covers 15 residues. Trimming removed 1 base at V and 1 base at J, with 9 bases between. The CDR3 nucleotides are TGTGCCAGCAGCTTAGAATTAACAGGCACAGATACGCAGTATTTT. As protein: CASSLELTGTDTQYF. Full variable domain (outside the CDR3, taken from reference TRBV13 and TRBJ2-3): AAGVIQSPRHLIKEKRETATLKCYPIPRHDTVYWYQQGPGQDPQFLISFYEKMQSDKGSIPDRFSAQQFSDYHSELNMSSLELGDSALYFCASSLELTGTDTQYFGPGTRLTVL.

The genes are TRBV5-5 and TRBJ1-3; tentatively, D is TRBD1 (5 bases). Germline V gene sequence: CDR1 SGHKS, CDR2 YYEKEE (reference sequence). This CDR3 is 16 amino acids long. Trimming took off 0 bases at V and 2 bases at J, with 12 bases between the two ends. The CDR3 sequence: CASSLAAGRPGNTIYF. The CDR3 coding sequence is TGTGCCAGCAGCTTGGCGGCAGGGCGACCTGGAAACACCATATATTTT.

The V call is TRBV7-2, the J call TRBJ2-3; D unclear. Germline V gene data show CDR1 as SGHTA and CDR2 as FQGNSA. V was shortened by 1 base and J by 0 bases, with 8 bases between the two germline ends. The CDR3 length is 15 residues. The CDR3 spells CASSLGAPSTDTQYF. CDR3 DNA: TGTGCCAGCAGCTTAGGGGCCCCTAGCACAGATACGCAGTATTTT.

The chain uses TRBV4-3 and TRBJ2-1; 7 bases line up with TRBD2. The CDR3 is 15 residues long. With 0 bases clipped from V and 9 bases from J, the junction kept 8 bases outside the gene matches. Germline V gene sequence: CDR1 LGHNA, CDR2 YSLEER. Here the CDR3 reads CASSQDKTSYGEQFF. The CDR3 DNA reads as TGCGCCAGCAGCCAAGATAAGACTAGCTACGGTGAGCAGTTCTTC.

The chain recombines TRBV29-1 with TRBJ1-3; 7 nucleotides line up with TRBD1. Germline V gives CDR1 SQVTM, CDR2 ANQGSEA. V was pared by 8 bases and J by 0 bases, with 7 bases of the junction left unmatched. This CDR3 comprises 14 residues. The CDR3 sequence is CSIWTGPSGNTIYF. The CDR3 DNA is TGCAGCATATGGACAGGCCCCTCTGGAAACACCATATATTTT.

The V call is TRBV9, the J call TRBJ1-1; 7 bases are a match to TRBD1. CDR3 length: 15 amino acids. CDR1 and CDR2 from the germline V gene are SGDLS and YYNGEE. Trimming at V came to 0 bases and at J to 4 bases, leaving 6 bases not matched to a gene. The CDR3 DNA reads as TGTGCCAGCAGCGTAGAGGGGGCCGTGACCACTGAAGCTTTCTTT. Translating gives CASSVEGAVTTEAFF.

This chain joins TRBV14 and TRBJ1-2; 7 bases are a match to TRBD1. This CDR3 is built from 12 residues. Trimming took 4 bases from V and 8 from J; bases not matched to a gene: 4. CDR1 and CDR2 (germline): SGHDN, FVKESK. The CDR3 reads CASSPDRLGYTF. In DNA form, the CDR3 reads TGTGCCAGCAGCCCGGACAGGCTGGGCTACACCTTC.